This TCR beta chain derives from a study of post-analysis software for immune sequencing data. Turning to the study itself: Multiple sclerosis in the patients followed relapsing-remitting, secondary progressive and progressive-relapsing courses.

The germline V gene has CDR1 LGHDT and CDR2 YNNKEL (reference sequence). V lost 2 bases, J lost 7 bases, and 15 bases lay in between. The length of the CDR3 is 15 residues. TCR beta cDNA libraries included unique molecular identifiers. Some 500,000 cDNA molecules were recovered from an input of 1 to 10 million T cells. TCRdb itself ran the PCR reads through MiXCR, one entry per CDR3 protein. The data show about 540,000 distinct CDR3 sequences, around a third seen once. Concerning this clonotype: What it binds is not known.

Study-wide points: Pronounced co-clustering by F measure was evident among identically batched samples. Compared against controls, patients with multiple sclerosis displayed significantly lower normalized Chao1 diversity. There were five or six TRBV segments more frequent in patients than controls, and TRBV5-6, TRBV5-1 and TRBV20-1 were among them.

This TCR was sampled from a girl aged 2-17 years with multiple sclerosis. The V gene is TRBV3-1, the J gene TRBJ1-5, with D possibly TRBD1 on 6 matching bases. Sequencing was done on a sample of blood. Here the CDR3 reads CASSQKGGLGQPQHF. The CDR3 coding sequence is TGTGCCAGCAGCCAAAAAGGGGGTTTAGGGCAGCCCCAGCATTTT.